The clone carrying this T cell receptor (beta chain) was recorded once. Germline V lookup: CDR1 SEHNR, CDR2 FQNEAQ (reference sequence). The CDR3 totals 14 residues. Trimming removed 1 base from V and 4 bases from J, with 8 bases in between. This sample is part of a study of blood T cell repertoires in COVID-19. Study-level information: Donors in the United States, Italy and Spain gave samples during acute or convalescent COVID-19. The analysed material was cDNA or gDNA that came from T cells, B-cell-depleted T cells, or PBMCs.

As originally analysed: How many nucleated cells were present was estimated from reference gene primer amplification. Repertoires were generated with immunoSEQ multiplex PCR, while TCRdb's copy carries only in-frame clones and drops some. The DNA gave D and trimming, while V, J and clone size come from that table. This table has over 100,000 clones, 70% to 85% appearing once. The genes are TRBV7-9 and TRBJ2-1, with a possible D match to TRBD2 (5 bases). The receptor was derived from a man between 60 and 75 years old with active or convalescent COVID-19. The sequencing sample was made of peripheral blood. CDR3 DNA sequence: TGTGCCAGCAGCTTAGGGACTGAATACAATGAGCAGTTCTTC. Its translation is CASSLGTEYNEQFF. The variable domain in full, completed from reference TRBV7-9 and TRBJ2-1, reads DTGVSQNPRHKITKRGQNVTFRCDPISEHNRLYWYRQTLGQGPEFLTYFQNEAQLEKSRLLSDRFSAERPKGSFSTLEIQRTEQGDSAMYLCASSLGTEYNEQFFGPGTRLTVL.